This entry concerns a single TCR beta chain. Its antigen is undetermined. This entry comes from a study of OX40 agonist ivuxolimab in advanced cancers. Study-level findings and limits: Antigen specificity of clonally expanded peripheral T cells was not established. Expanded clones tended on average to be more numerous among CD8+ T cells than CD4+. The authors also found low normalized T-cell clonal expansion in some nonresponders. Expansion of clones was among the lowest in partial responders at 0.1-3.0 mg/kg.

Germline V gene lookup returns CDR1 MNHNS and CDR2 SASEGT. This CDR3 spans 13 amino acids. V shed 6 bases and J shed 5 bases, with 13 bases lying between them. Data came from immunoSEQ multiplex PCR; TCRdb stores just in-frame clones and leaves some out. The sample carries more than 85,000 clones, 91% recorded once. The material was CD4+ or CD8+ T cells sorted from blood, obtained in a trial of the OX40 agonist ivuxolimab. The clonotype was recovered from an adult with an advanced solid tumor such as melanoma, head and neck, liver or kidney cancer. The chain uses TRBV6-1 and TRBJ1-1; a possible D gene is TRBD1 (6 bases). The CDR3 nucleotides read TGTGCCAGCAGAGGGGGGTGGGGAACTGAAGCTTTCTTT. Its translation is CASRGGWGTEAFF.